This passage covers 14 T cell receptor beta chains from one sample sequenced in a study of shared clonotypes between healthy human individuals. Naivety among CD8 cells was defined by CD45RO negativity and positive CCR7 selection, thereby excluding terminally differentiated effector memory CD45RA+ cells. Method: immunoSEQ multiplex PCR; TCRdb's copy keeps in-frame clones and lacks some. The table includes about 2 million clones, over 85% detected once. Sequences were obtained from naive CD8+ T cells sorted from blood. These receptors were obtained from a man younger than 30 in good health.

The V call is TRBV5-4, the J call TRBJ2-7, with 7 bases matching TRBD1. Unmatched junction bases numbered 16, after V lost 4 bases and J lost 0 bases. The germline gives CDR1 SGHNT, CDR2 YYREEE (reference sequence). CDR3 length: 18 residues. DNA of the CDR3: TGTGCCAGCAGCCCGGCAGGGGGATCCTCCACTAGCTCCTACGAGCAGTACTTC. Residues: CASSPAGGSSTSSYEQYF.

The chain employs TRBV10-3 and TRBJ2-2; the D is unclear. Trimming cost V 10 bases and J 2 bases, with 8 bases left between them. CDR3 size: 12 residues. Germline V gene lookup returns CDR1 ENHRY and CDR2 SYGVKD. The CDR3 region is CATLTNTGELFF. Here the CDR3 DNA reads TGTGCCACCCTCACAAACACCGGGGAGCTGTTTTTT.

The chain uses TRBV9 and TRBJ2-3; D may be TRBD1 or TRBD2 (5 bases each). The CDR3 has 15 residues. CDR1 and CDR2 (germline): SGDLS, YYNGEE. The ends were cut back, 4 bases at V and 2 bases at J, with 14 bases in the middle. CDR3 DNA: TGTGCCAGCAGCTTACGGGACCAACCCACAGATACGCAGTATTTT. As protein: CASSLRDQPTDTQYF.

The rearrangement joins TRBV19 to TRBJ1-2; 9 nucleotides match TRBD1. The trim removed 10 bases at V and 3 bases at J, leaving 9 bases unmatched. CDR3 length equals 14 residues. Germline V gene data show CDR1 as LNHDA and CDR2 as SQIVND (reference sequence). This CDR3 is CATDTGGADYGYTF. CDR3 DNA: TGTGCCACCGACACAGGGGGCGCCGACTATGGCTACACCTTC.

The chain joins TRBV10-3 to TRBJ1-1; D possibly corresponds to TRBD1 (5 bases). The CDR3 sequence is 16 residues long. CDR1 and CDR2 from the germline V gene are ENHRY and SYGVKD. V lost 1 base to trimming and J lost 1 base, with 13 bases between them. Here the CDR3 DNA reads TGTGCCATCAGTGAGTACGAGGGAAGGGGGAACACTGAAGCTTTCTTT. Translating gives CAISEYEGRGNTEAFF.

The chain recombines TRBV9 with TRBJ2-5, with D perhaps TRBD1 or TRBD2 (5 bases each). Trimming took 0 bases from V and 0 from J, leaving 9 bases between them. Germline V lookup: CDR1 SGDLS, CDR2 YYNGEE. This CDR3 comprises 15 residues. CDR3 sequence: CASSVAGRHQETQYF. In nucleotides, the CDR3 is TGTGCCAGCAGCGTAGCGGGGCGACACCAAGAGACCCAGTACTTC.

The J gene is TRBJ2-1, the V gene TRBV6-5; 9 bases align to TRBD2. This CDR3 spans 15 amino acids. Trimming took 5 bases from V and 5 from J; bases not matched to a gene: 7. Germline assignment: CDR1 MNHEY and CDR2 SVGAGI. The CDR3 nucleotides are TGTGCCAGCAGTCCACTAGCGGGCACTCACAATGAGCAGTTCTTC. It encodes CASSPLAGTHNEQFF.

This clone was found once. The chain combines TRBV11-2 with TRBJ1-4; tentative D call: TRBD1 (6 bases). V was shortened by 4 bases and J by 0 bases, with 15 bases between the two germline ends. This CDR3 is built from 17 residues. Germline CDR1 reads SGHAT; CDR2 reads FQNNGV. CDR3: CASSSRQAAATNEKLFF. The CDR3 DNA sequence: TGTGCCAGCAGCTCGAGACAGGCCGCTGCAACTAATGAAAAACTGTTTTTT.

The rearrangement uses TRBV6-5 and TRBJ1-1; D not certain. The CDR3 loop spans 13 amino acids. In germline, CDR1 is MNHEY, CDR2 SVGAGI. Trimming removed 0 bases from V and 7 bases from J, with 9 bases in between. The DNA for the CDR3 is TGTGCCAGCAGTTACTCGGAAGCCCTTGAAGCTTTCTTT. Translated, it gives CASSYSEALEAFF.

The chain has TRBV23-1 and TRBJ1-1; 7 positions match TRBD1. TRBV23-1 is annotated as an ORF whose role is uncertain. V was pared by 4 bases and J by 0 bases, with 5 bases of the junction left unmatched. The length of the CDR3 is 15 residues. The CDR3 DNA reads as TGCGCCAGCAGTCTTGGGACAGTCATGAACACTGAAGCTTTCTTT. This encodes CASSLGTVMNTEAFF.

J is TRBJ1-1 and V is TRBV4-3; no reliable D call. The germline V gene has CDR1 LGHNA and CDR2 YSLEER. This CDR3 comprises 14 residues. Trimming shortened V by 4 bases and J by 1 base, and 10 bases separated the two germline ends. As DNA, the CDR3 is TGCGCCAGCAGCCGCTTAACGGAGAACACTGAAGCTTTCTTT. It encodes CASSRLTENTEAFF.

The genes are TRBV5-4 and TRBJ2-2; D gene ambiguous. With 1 base removed from V and 0 bases from J, the gap between germline ends came to 10 bases. In germline, CDR1 is SGHNT, CDR2 YYREEE (reference sequence). The CDR3 is 16 residues long. CDR3 protein: CASSLFQDANTGELFF. The CDR3 region has the DNA TGTGCCAGCAGCTTGTTTCAGGATGCGAACACCGGGGAGCTGTTTTTT. Complete variable domain (other parts from reference TRBV5-4 and TRBJ2-2): ETGVTQSPTHLIKTRGQQVTLRCSSQSGHNTVSWYQQALGQGPQFIFQYYREEENGRGNFPPRFSGLQFPNYSSELNVNALELDDSALYLCASSLFQDANTGELFFGEGSRLTVL.

The CDR3 DNA reads TGTGCCAGCAGTTTAAAGGGCCGGGGGTACTACGAGCAGTACTTC. Amino acids: CASSLKGRGYYEQYF. This chain connects TRBV27 to TRBJ2-7; tentative D call: TRBD2 (6 bases). Germline CDR1 MNHEY, CDR2 SMNVEV (reference sequence). V lost 2 bases to trimming and J lost 3 bases, with 14 bases between them. The CDR3 extends over 15 amino acids.

This clone was counted a single time. V is TRBV28 and J is TRBJ2-1, with TRBD2 identical over 8 bases. The germline V gene encodes CDR1 MDHEN and CDR2 SYDVKM. The V and J ends lost 5 bases and 10 bases, in that order; junction bases with no gene match: 16. CDR3 size: 16 residues. The CDR3 sequence is CASSPSGEAGEKEQFF. The CDR3 bases are TGTGCCAGCAGTCCCTCTGGCGAAGCGGGGGAAAAAGAGCAGTTCTTC.